This T cell receptor beta chain was captured in a study of T cell clusters in autoimmune cytopenias. The overall study: Per sample, median TRB depth was approximately 54,000 reads, yielding a median roughly 2,000 distinct clonotypes.

This clonotype is identified as medium-sized (0.01 to 0.1%) from frequency. TRB amplification used approximately 0.25 ug of peripheral blood genomic DNA. Multiplex touch-down PCR amplified TRB using TRB-A and TRB-B pools in one tube. TCRdb re-analyzed the multiplex PCR reads; it lists each CDR3 protein once, without DNA. The listing records 3,500 or so distinct CDR3 sequences. Germline lookup yields CDR1 SEHNR and CDR2 FQNEAQ (reference sequence). This CDR3 contains 15 residues. The TCR was taken from a human donor with an autoimmune cytopenia, with autoimmune hepatitis or in good health (not recorded which). The rearrangement links TRBV7-9 to TRBJ1-4. Sequencing used peripheral blood. CDR3 sequence: CASSTLDGYLEKLFF.